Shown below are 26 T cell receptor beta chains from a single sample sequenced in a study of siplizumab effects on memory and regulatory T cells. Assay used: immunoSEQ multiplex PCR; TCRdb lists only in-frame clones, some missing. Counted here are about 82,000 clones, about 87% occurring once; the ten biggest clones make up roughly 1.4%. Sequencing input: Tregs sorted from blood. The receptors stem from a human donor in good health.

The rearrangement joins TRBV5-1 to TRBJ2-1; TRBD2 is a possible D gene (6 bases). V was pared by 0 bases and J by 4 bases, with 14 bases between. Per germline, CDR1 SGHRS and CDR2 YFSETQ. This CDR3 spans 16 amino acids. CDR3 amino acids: CASSLAGGKSYNEQFF. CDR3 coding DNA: TGCGCCAGCAGCTTGGCGGGCGGGAAATCTTACAATGAGCAGTTCTTC.

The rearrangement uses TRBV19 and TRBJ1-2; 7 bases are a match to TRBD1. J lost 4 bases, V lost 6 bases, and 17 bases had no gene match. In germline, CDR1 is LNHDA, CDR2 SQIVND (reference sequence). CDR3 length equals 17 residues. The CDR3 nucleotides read TGTGCCAGTAGCCGTAACCGGGACAGCGGAGTCTCCTATGGCTACACCTTC. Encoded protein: CASSRNRDSGVSYGYTF.

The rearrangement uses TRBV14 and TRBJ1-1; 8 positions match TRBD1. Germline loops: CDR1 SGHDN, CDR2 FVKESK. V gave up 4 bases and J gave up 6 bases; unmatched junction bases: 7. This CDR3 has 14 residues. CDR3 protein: CASSPLQGAPEAFF. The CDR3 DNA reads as TGTGCCAGCAGCCCTCTTCAGGGGGCCCCTGAAGCTTTCTTT.

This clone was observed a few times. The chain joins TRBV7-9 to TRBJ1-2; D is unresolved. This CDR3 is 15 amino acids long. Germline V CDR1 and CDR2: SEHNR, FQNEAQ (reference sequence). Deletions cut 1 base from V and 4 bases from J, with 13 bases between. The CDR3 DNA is TGTGCCAGCAGCTTAGATGAGGCCCTTTTCTATGGCTACACCTTC. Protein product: CASSLDEALFYGYTF.

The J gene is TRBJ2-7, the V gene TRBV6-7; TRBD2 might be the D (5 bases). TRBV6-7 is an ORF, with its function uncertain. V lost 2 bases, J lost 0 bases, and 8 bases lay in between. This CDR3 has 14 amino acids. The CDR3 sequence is CASSYKRDSYEQYF. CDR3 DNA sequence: TGTGCCAGCAGTTACAAACGGGACTCCTACGAGCAGTACTTC.

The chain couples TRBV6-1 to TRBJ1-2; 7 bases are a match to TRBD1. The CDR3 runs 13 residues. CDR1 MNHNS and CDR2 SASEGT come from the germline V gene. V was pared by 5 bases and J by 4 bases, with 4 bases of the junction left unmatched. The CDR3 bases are TGTGCCAGCAGTATTACAGGGGTCTATGGCTACACCTTC. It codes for CASSITGVYGYTF.

CDR3 nucleotide sequence: TGTGCCATCAGTGAGTCGGGACAGCTTGAAGCTTTCTTT. This sequence encodes CAISESGQLEAFF. V usage is TRBV10-3 and J usage is TRBJ1-1; 7 bases are a match to TRBD1. Per germline, CDR1 ENHRY and CDR2 SYGVKD. The CDR3 sequence is 13 residues long. V trimming: 0 bases; J trimming: 7 bases; junction bases outside the gene matches: 2.

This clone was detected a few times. The CDR3 sequence: CASKGASGDTDTQYF. Here the CDR3 DNA reads TGTGCCAGCAAAGGGGCTAGCGGGGACACAGATACGCAGTATTTT. This sequence joins TRBV2 and TRBJ2-3, with 9 bases lining up with TRBD2. V trimming: 7 bases; J trimming: 2 bases; junction bases outside the gene matches: 7. Germline lookup yields CDR1 SNHLY and CDR2 FYNNEI. The CDR3 spans 15 residues. Supplemented by reference TRBV2 and TRBJ2-3, the full variable domain reads EPEVTQTPSHQVTQMGQEVILRCVPISNHLYFYWYRQILGQKVEFLVSFYNNEISEKSEIFDDQFSVERPDGSNFTLKIRSTKLEDSAMYFCASKGASGDTDTQYFGPGTRLTVL.

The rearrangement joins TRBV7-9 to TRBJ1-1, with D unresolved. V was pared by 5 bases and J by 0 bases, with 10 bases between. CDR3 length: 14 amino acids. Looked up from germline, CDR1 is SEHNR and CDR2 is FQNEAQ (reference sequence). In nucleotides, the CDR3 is TGTGCCAGCAGCCCGCCCTGGATGAACACTGAAGCTTTCTTT. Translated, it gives CASSPPWMNTEAFF.

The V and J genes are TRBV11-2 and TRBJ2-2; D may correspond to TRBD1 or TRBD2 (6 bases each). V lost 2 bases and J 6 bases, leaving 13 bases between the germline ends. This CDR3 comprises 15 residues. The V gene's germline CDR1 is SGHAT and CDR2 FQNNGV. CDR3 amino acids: CASSLSGGISGELFF. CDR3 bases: TGTGCCAGCAGCTTATCCGGGGGCATATCCGGGGAGCTGTTTTTT.

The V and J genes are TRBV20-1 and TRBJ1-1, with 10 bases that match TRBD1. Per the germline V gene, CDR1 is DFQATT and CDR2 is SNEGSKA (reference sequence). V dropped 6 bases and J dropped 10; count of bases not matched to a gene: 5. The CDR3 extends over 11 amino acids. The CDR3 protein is CSAGQGRGAFF. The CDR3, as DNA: TGCAGTGCGGGACAGGGGAGAGGAGCTTTCTTT.

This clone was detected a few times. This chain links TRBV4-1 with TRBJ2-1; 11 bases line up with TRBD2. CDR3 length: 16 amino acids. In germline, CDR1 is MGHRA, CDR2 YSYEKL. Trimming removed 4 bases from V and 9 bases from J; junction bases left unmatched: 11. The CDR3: CASSRRIIAGGLEQFF. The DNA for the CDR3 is TGCGCCAGCAGCCGGAGGATTATAGCGGGGGGGCTTGAGCAGTTCTTC.

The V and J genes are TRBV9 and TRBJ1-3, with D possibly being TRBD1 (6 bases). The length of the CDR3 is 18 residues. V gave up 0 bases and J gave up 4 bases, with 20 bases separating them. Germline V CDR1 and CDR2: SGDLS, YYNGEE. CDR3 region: CASSVGSPGVTPGNTIYF. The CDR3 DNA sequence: TGTGCCAGCAGCGTAGGGTCTCCAGGGGTCACTCCAGGAAACACCATATATTTT. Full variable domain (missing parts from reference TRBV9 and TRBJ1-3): DSGVTQTPKHLITATGQRVTLRCSPRSGDLSVYWYQQSLDQGLQFLIQYYNGEERAKGNILERFSAQQFPDLHSELNLSSLELGDSALYFCASSVGSPGVTPGNTIYFGEGSWLTVV.

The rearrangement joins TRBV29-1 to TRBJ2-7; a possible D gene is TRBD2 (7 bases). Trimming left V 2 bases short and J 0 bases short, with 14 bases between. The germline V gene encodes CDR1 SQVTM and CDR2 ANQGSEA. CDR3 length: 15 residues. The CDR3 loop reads CSVESGGSFSYEQYF. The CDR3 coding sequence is TGCAGCGTTGAATCGGGGGGCTCCTTCTCCTACGAGCAGTACTTC.

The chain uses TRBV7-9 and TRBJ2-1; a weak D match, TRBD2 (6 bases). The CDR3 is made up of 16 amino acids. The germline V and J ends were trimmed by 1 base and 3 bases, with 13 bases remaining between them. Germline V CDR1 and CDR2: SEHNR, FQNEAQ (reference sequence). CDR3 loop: CASSLVGLAVYNEQFF. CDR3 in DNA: TGTGCCAGCAGCTTAGTGGGGTTAGCGGTCTACAATGAGCAGTTCTTC. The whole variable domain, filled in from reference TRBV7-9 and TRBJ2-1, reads DTGVSQNPRHKITKRGQNVTFRCDPISEHNRLYWYRQTLGQGPEFLTYFQNEAQLEKSRLLSDRFSAERPKGSFSTLEIQRTEQGDSAMYLCASSLVGLAVYNEQFFGPGTRLTVL.

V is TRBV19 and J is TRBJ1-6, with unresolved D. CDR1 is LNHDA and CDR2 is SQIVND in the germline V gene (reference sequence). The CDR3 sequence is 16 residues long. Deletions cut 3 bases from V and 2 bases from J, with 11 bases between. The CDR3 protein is CASSIEGITYNSPLHF. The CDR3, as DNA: TGTGCCAGTAGTATCGAAGGAATAACCTATAATTCACCCCTCCACTTT.

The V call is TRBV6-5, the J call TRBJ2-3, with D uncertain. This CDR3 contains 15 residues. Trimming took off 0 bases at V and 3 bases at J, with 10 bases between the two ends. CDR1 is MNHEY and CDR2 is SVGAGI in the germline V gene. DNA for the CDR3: TGTGCCAGCAGTTACTCGAGTTTGGTAACAGATACGCAGTATTTT. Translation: CASSYSSLVTDTQYF.

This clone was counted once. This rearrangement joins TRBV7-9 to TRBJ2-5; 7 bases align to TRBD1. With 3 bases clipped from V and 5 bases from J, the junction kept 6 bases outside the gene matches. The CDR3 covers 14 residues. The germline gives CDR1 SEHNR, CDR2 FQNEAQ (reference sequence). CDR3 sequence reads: CASSLRQGVETQYF. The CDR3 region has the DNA TGTGCCAGCAGCTTGAGACAGGGTGTGGAGACCCAGTACTTC.

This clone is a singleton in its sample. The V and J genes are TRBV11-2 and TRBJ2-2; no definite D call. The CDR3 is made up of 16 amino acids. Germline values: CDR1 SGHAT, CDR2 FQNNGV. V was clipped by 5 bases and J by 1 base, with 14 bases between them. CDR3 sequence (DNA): TGTGCCAGCAGCCCCCCTTTTAGAAAGAACACCGGGGAGCTGTTTTTT. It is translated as CASSPPFRKNTGELFF.

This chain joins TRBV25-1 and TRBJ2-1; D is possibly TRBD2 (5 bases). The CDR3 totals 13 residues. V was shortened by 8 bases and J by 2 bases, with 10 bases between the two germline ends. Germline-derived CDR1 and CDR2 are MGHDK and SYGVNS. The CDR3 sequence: CASRTGTYNEQFF. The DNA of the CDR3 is TGTGCCAGCCGTACGGGGACCTACAATGAGCAGTTCTTC.

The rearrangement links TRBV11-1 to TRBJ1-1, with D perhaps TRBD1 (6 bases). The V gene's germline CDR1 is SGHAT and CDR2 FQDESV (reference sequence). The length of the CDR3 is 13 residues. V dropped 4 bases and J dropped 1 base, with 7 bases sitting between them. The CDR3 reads CASSWGQNTEAFF. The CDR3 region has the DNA TGTGCCAGCAGCTGGGGACAGAACACTGAAGCTTTCTTT. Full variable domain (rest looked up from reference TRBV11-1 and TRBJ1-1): EAEVAQSPRYKITEKSQAVAFWCDPISGHATLYWYRQILGQGPELLVQFQDESVVDDSQLPKDRFSAERLKGVDSTLKIQPAELGDSAMYLCASSWGQNTEAFFGQGTRLTVV.

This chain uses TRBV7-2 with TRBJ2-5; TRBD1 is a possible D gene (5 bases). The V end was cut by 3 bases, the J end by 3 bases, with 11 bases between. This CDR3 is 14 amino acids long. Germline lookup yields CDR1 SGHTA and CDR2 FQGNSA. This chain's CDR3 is CASSFLWGEETQYF. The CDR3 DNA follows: TGTGCCAGCAGCTTTCTCTGGGGCGAAGAGACCCAGTACTTC. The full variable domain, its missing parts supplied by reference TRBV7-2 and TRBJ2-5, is GAGVSQSPSNKVTEKGKDVELRCDPISGHTALYWYRQSLGQGLEFLIYFQGNSAPDKSGLPSDRFSAERTGGSVSTLTIQRTQQEDSAVYLCASSFLWGEETQYFGPGTRLLVL.

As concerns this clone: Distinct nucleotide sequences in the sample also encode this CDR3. The CDR3 DNA follows: TGTGCCAGCAGTTCGCCCTATGGCTACACCTTC. It yields the protein CASSSPYGYTF. The chain is built from TRBV28 and TRBJ1-2, with D hard to call. Between the trimmed V and J ends, which lost 4 bases and 4 bases, there was a span of 4 bases. This CDR3 comprises 11 residues. Germline CDR1 MDHEN, CDR2 SYDVKM.

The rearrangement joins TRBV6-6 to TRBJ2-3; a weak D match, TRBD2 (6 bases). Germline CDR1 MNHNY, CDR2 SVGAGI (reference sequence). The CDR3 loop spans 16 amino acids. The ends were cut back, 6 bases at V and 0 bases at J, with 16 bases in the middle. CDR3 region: CASSELGRGSTDTQYF. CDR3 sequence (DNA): TGTGCCAGCAGCGAACTCGGGCGGGGAAGCACAGATACGCAGTATTTT.

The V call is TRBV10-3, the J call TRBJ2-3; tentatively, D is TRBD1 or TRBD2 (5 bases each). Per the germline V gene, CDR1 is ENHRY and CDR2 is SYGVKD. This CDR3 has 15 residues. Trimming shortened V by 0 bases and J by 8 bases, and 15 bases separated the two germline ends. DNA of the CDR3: TGTGCCATCAGTGAGTCGGTGGGGGTTGGCGGTACGCAGTATTTT. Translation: CAISESVGVGGTQYF.

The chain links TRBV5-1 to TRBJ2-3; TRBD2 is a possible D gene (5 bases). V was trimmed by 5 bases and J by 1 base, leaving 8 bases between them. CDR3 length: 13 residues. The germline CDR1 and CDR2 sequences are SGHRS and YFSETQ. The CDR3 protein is CASREVGTDTQYF. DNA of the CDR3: TGCGCCAGCAGGGAGGTAGGCACAGATACGCAGTATTTT.